The clone carrying this T cell receptor (beta chain) was detected many times. The germline V gene encodes CDR1 KGHSH and CDR2 LQKENI. The CDR3 sequence is 16 residues long. V was shortened by 2 bases and J by 4 bases, with 14 bases between the two germline ends. This sample is drawn from a study of blood T cell repertoires in COVID-19. Study-wide background: The United States, Italy and Spain were the sources of the acute and convalescent COVID-19 samples. From T cells, B-cell-depleted T cells, or PBMCs came the material, which was cDNA or gDNA.

As originally analysed: For nucleated cells, counts were estimated from reference gene primer amplification. Some clones are missing from TCRdb's copy, which holds only in-frame ones; the method was immunoSEQ multiplex PCR. The D gene and trimming were derived from the DNA, and the V and J assignments and clone size from that table. Among under 350,000 clones listed, approximately 88% were seen once. The origin of this receptor is a man between 45 and 60 years old with acute or convalescent COVID-19. The source material was peripheral blood. The chain employs TRBV18 and TRBJ2-2; D is possibly TRBD2 (5 bases). CDR3 DNA: TGTGCCAGCTCACCATTCGGTGGCGGGTCCACCGGGGAGCTGTTTTTT. It translates to CASSPFGGGSTGELFF.